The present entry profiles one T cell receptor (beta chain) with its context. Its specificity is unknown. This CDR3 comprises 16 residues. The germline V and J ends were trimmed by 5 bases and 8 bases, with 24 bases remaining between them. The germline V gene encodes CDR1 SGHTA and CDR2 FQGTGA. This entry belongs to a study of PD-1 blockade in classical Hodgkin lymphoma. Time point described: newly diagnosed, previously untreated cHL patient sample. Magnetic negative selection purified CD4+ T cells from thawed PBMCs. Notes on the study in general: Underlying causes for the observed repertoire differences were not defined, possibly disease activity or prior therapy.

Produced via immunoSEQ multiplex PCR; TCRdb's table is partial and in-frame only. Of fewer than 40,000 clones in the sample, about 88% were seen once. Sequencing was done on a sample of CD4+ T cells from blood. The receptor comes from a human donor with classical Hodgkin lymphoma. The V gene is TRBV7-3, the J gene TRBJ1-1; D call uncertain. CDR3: CASSPPGTLFSLEAFF. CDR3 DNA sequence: TGTGCCAGCAGCCCCCCGGGTACCCTTTTTAGTTTGGAAGCTTTCTTT.